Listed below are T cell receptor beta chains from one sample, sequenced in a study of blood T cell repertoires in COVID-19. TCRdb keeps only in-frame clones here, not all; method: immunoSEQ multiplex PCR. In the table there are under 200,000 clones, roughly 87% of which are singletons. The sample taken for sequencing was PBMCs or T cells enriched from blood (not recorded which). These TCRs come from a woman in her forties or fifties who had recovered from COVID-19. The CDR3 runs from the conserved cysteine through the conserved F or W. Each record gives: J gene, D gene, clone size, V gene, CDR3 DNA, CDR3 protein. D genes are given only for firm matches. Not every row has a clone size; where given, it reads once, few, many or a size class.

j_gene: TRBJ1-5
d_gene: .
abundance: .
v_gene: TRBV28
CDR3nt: TGTGCCAGCAGCCTCCAGCCCCAGCATTTT
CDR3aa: CASSLQPQHF

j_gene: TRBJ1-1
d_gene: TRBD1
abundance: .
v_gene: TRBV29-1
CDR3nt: TGCAGCGTTGAGAAACAGGGGGTTACTGAAGCTTTCTTT
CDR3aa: CSVEKQGVTEAFF

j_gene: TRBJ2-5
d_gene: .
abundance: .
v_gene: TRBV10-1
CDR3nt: TGCGCCAGCAGTGAGTCGTCTGGAGGCCTGGAGACCCAGTACTTC
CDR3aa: CASSESSGGLETQYF

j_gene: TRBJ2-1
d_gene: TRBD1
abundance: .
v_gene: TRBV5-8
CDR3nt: TGTGCCAGCAGCTCCGGGACAGGGGCCCGGACCTACAATGAGCAGTTCTTC
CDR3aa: CASSSGTGARTYNEQFF

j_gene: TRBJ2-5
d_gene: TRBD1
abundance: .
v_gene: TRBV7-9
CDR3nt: TGTGCCAGCAGGTCCCGGGACAGGGGAGAGACCCAGTACTTC
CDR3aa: CASRSRDRGETQYF

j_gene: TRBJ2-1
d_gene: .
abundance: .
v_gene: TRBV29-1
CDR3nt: TGCAGCGCCGCTACCGGGACAACCTACAATGAGCAGTTCTTC
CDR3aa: CSAATGTTYNEQFF

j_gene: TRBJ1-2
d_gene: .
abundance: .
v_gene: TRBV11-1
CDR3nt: TGTGCCAGCAGCCCTGATGGGCAGGGCCCTCTTTATGGCTACACCTTC
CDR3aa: CASSPDGQGPLYGYTF

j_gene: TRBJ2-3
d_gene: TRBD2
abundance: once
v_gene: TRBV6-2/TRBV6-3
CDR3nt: TGTGCCAGCAGTTACTCGTGGCGGGGGAGCACAGATACGCAGTATTTT
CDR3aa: CASSYSWRGSTDTQYF

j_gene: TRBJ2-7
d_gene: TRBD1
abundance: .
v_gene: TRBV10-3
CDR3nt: TGTGCCATCAGCGCAGCCGGGACAGGGAACGAGCAGTACTTC
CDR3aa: CAISAAGTGNEQYF

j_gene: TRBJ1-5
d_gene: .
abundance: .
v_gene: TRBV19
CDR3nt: TGTGCCAGTAGTATCGCGAGAAATCAGCCCCAGCATTTT
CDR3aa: CASSIARNQPQHF

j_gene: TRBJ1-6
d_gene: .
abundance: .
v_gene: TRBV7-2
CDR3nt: TGTGCCAGCAGCCCAGACAGGTTTCGGAATTCACCCCTCCACTTT
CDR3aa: CASSPDRFRNSPLHF

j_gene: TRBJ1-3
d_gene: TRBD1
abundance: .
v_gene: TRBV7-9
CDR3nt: TGTGCCAGCAGCTTTGACAGGGGTTCTGGAAACACCATATATTTT
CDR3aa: CASSFDRGSGNTIYF

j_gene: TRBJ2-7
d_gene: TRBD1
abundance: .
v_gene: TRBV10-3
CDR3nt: TGTGCCATCAGTGAGGGACAGGGTTACGAGCAGTACTTC
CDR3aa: CAISEGQGYEQYF

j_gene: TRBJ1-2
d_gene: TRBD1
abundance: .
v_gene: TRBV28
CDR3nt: TGTGCCAGCAGTTCCGGGACAGGGGAAAGAGGCTACACCTTC
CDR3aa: CASSSGTGERGYTF

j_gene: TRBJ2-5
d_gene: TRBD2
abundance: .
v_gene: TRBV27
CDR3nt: TGTGCCAGCAGTCCCGCACGGGGACTAGCGGGAACAGAGACCCAGTACTTC
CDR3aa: CASSPARGLAGTETQYF

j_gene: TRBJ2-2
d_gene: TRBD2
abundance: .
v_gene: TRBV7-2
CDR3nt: TGTGCCAGCAGCCGTGATAGCGGGACCTCTGGGGAGCTGTTTTTT
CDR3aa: CASSRDSGTSGELFF

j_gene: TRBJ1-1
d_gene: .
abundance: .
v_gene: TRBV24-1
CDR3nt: TGTGCCACCAGTGACCCTAGTCGGACAGAAGAAGCTTTCTTT
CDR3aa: CATSDPSRTEEAFF

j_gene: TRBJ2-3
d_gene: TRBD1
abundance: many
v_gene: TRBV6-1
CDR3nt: TGTGCCAGCAGTGAAGTATGGGGGGACAGGGGTGCAGATACGCAGTATTTT
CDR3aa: CASSEVWGDRGADTQYF

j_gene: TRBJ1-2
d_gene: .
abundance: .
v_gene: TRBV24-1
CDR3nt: TGTGCCACCCAGGCGGGCACAGAAGGCTACACCTTC
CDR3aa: CATQAGTEGYTF

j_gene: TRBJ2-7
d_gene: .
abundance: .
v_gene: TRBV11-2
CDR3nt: TGTGCCAGCAGTCCATGGGGGGGCGCGGTCTACGAGCAGTACTTC
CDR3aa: CASSPWGGAVYEQYF

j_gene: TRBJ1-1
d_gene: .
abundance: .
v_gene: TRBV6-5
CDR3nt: TGTGCCAGCAGTTACTCGGCACAACCGAACACTGAAGCTTTCTTT
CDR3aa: CASSYSAQPNTEAFF

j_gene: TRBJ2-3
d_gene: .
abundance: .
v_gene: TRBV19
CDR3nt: TGTGCCAGTAGTCGGGGCAGGGGAGATACGCAGTATTTT
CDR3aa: CASSRGRGDTQYF

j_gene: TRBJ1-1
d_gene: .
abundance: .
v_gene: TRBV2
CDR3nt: TGTGCCAGCAGCACAGGGCCGAACACTGAAGCTTTCTTT
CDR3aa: CASSTGPNTEAFF

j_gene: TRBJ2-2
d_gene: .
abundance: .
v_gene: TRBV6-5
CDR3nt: TGTGCCAGCAACCAGGGAGGTGCTGACACCGGGGAGCTGTTTTTT
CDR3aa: CASNQGGADTGELFF

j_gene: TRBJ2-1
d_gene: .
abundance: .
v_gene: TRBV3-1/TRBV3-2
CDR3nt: TGTGCCAGCAGCCCCCGGTACAATGAGCAGTTCTTC
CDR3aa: CASSPRYNEQFF

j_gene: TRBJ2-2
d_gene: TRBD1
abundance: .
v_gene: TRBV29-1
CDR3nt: TGCAGCGTTGGGCAGGGGGTACACACCGGGGAGCTGTTTTTT
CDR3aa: CSVGQGVHTGELFF

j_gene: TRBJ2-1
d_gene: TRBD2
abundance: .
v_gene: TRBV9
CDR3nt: TGTGCCAGCAGCGCTAGCGGGAGGGCCTTCTACAATGAGCAGTTCTTC
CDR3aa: CASSASGRAFYNEQFF

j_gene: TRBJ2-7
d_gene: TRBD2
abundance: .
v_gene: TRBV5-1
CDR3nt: TGCGCCAGCAGCTCGGAACTAGCGGGAGGTTACGAGCAGTACTTC
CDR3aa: CASSSELAGGYEQYF

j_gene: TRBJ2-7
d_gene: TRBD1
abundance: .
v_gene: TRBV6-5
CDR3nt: TGTGCCAGCAGTTATCGCGCGGGACAGGGGATCCACGAGCAGTACTTC
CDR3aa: CASSYRAGQGIHEQYF